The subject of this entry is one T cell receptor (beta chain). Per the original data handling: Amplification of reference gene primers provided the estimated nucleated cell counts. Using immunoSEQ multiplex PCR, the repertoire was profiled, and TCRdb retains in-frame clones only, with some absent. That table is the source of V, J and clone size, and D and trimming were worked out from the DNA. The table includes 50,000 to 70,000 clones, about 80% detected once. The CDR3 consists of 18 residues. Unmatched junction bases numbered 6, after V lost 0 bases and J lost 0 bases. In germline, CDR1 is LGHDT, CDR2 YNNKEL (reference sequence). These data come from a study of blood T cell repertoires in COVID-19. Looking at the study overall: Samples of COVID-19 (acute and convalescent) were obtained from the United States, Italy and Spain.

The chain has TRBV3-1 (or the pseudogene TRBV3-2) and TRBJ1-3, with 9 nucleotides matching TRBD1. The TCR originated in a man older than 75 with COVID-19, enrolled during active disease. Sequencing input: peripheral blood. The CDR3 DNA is TGTGCCAGCAGCCAAGATAGGGACAGGGCTGGCTCTGGAAACACCATATATTTT. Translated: CASSQDRDRAGSGNTIYF.